The clone carrying this T cell receptor (beta chain) showed up many times. Its specificity is unknown. This record belongs to a study of identical twins. Findings and limits, study-wide: Cord blood beta clonotypes present at high abundance carried fewer insertions; no such pattern appeared in memory repertoires. The study based its conclusions on cross-sectional statistical analysis and did not follow the same donors.

Using its own MiXCR run on the 5' RACE reads, TCRdb lists one record per CDR3 protein. The sample contains 550,000 to 700,000 distinct CDR3 sequences, approximately 22% of which appear only once. These same data were also listed under a study on T cells expressing NK-cell markers. From that second work: In 6 or 7 donors, dominant NKG2C+ clonotypes were roughly 1.0-8% of CD8+ T cells.

Sequenced material: PBMCs. The clonotype originates from a woman aged 18-29 years in good health.

CDR3 sequence reads: CASSLALVPDTQYF. The DNA of the CDR3 is TGTGCCAGCAGCTTAGCGCTCGTACCAGATACGCAGTATTTT. This chain connects TRBV7-2 to TRBJ2-3; D ambiguous. V was shortened by 0 bases and J by 4 bases, with 8 bases between the two germline ends. The germline gives CDR1 SGHTA, CDR2 FQGNSA. The CDR3 has 14 residues.